This T cell receptor beta chain was captured in a study of OX40 agonist ivuxolimab in advanced cancers. Turning to the study itself: The study treated patients with ivuxolimab, an agonistic anti-OX40 (CD134) antibody.

If patients had autoimmune disease history or systemic immunosuppression, they were excluded. Notes on the study in general: CD8+ T cells (on average) carried more expanded clones than CD4+ T cells. The study observed clonal expansion of CD4+ and CD8+ blood T cells by week 6 at 0.1 to 3.0 mg/kg.

The repertoire was sequenced with immunoSEQ multiplex PCR; TCRdb's copy has only in-frame clones and lacks some. The top ten hold around 18% of the sample, which has some 30,000 clones, about 87% seen once. With regard to this clone: No antigen is known for it.

Germline V CDR1 and CDR2: SGDLS, YYNGEE. The CDR3 has 15 residues. Trimming removed 0 bases from V and 7 bases from J, with 14 bases in between. The clonotype comes from an adult with an advanced solid tumor such as melanoma, head and neck, liver or kidney cancer. Sequenced material: CD4+ or CD8+ T cells sorted from blood, taken in a trial of the OX40 agonist ivuxolimab. The genes are TRBV9 and TRBJ2-1; TRBD2 might be the D (7 bases). CDR3 nucleotides: TGTGCCAGCAGCGTAGTAGGGGGGGCTAATAATGAGCAGTTCTTC. Its protein product is CASSVVGGANNEQFF.